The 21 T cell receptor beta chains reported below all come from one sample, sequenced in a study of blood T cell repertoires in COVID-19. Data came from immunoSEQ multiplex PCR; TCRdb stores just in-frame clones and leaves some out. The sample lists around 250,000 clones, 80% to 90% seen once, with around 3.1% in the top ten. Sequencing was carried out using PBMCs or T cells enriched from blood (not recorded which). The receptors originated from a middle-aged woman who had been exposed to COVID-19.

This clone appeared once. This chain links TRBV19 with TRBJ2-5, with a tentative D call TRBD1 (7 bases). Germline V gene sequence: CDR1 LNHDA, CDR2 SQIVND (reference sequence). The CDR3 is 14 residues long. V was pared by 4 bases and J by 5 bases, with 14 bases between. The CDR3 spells CASSKGAGLETQYF. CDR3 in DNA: TGTGCCAGTAGTAAGGGGGCGGGGTTGGAGACCCAGTACTTC.

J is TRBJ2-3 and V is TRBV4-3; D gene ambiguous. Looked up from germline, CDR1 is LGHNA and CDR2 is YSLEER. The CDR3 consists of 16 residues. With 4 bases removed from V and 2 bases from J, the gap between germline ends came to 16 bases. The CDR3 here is CASSRSDWQLTDTQYF. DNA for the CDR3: TGCGCCAGCAGCCGGAGCGACTGGCAGCTCACAGATACGCAGTATTTT.

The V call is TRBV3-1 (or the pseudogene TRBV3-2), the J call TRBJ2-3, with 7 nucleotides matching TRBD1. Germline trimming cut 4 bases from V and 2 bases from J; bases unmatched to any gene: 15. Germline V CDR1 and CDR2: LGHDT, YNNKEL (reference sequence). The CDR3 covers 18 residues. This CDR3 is CASSLYKKQGTDTDTQYF. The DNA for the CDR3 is TGTGCCAGCAGCCTTTACAAAAAACAGGGGACAGACACAGATACGCAGTATTTT.

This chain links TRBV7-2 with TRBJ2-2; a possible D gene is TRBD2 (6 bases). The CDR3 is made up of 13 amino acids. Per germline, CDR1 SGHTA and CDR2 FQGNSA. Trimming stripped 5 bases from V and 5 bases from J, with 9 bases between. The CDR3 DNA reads TGTGCCAGCAGCCTCCGGGAGACCGGGGAGCTGTTTTTT. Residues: CASSLRETGELFF. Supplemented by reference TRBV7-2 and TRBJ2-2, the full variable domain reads GAGVSQSPSNKVTEKGKDVELRCDPISGHTALYWYRQSLGQGLEFLIYFQGNSAPDKSGLPSDRFSAERTGGSVSTLTIQRTQQEDSAVYLCASSLRETGELFFGEGSRLTVL.

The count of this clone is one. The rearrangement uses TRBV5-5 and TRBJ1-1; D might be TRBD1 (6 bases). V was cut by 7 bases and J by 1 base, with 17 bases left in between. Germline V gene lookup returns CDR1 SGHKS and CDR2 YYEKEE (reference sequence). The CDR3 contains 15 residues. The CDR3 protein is CASGEYRASNTEAFF. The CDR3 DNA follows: TGTGCCAGCGGCGAGTACAGGGCTTCGAACACTGAAGCTTTCTTT.

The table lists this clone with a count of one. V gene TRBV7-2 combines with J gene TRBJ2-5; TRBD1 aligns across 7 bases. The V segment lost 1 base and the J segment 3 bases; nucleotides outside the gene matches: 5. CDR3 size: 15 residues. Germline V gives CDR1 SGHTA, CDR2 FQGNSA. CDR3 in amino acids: CASSLGQGREETQYF. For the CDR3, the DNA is TGTGCCAGCAGCTTAGGACAGGGCAGAGAAGAGACCCAGTACTTC.

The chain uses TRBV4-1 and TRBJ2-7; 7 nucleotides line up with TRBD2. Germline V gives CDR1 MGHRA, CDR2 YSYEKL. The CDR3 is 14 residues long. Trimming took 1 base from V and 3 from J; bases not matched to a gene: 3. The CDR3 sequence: CASSQGGGNYEQYF. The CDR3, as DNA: TGCGCCAGCAGCCAAGGGGGGGGGAACTACGAGCAGTACTTC.

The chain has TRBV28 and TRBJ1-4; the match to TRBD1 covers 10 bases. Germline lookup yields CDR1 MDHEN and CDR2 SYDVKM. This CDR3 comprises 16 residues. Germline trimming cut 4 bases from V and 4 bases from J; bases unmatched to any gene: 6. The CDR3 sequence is CASSSAGTGDNEKLFF. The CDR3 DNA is TGTGCCAGCAGTTCCGCCGGGACAGGGGATAATGAAAAACTGTTTTTT.

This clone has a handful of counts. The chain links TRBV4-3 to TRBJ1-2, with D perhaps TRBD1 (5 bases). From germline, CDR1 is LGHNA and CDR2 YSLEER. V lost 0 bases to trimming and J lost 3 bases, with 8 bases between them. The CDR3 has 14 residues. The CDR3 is CASSQDTRDYGYTF. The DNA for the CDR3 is TGCGCCAGCAGCCAAGATACCAGGGACTATGGCTACACCTTC.

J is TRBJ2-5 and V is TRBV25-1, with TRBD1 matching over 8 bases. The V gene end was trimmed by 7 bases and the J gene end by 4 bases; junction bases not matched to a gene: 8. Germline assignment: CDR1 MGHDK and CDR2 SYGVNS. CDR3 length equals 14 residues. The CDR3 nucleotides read TGTGCCAGCAAGGGGCAGGGGGCCTCAGAGACCCAGTACTTC. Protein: CASKGQGASETQYF.

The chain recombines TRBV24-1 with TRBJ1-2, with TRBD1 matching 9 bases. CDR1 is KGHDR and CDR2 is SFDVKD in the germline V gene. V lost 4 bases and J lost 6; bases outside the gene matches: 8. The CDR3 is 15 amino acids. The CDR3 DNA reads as TGTGCCACCAGTGACCACGGACAGGGGAGGGATGGCTACACCTTC. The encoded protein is CATSDHGQGRDGYTF.

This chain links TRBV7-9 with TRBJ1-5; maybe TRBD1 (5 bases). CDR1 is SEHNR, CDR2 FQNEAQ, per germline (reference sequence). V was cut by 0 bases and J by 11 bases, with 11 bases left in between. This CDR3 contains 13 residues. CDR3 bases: TGTGCCAGCAGCTTAGCTCAGGGTACCGCCCAGCATTTT. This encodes CASSLAQGTAQHF.

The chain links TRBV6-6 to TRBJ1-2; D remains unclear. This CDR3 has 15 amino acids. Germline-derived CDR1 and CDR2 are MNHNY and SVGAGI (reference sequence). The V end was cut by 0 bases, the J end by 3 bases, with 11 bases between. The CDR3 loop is CASSYSAGEYYGYTF. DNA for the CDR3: TGTGCCAGCAGTTACTCGGCCGGGGAGTACTATGGCTACACCTTC.

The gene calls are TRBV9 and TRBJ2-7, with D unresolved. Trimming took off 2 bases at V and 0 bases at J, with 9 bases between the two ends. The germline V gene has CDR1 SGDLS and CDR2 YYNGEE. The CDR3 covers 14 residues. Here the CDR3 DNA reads TGTGCCAGCAGCGTGTCAGGCTACTCCTACGAGCAGTACTTC. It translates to CASSVSGYSYEQYF.

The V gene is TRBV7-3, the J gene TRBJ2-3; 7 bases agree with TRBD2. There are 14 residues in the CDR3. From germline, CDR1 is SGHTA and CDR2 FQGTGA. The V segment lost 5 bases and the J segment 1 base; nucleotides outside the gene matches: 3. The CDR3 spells CASSVRGGTDTQYF. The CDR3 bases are TGTGCCAGCAGCGTACGGGGGGGCACAGATACGCAGTATTTT.

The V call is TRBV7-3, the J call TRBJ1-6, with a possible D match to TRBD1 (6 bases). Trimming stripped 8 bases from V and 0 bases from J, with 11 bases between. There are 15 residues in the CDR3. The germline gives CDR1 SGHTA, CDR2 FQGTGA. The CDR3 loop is CASRPDSSYNSPLHF. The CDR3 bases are TGTGCCAGCCGACCGGACAGCTCCTATAATTCACCCCTCCACTTT.

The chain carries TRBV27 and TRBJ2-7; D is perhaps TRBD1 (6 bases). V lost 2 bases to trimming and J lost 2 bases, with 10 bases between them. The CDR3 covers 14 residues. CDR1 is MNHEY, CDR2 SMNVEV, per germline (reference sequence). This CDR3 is CASSLSYRAYEQYF. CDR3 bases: TGTGCCAGCAGTTTAAGCTACAGGGCCTACGAGCAGTACTTC.

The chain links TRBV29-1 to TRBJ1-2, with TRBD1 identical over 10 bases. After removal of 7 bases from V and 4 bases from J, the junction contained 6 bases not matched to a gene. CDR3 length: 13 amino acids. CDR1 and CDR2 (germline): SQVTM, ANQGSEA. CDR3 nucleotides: TGCAGCGCGAAGACAGGGGGCGTCTATGGCTACACCTTC. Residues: CSAKTGGVYGYTF. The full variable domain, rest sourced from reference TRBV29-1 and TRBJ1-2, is SAVISQKPSRDICQRGTSLTIQCQVDSQVTMMFWYRQQPGQSLTLIATANQGSEATYESGFVIDKFPISRPNLTFSTLTVSNMSPEDSSIYLCSAKTGGVYGYTFGSGTRLTVV.

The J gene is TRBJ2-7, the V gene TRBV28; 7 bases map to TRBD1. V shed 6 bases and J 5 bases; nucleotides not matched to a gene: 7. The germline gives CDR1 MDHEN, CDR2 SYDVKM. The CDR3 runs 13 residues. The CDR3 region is CASRKGGFDEQYV. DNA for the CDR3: TGTGCCAGCAGAAAAGGGGGCTTCGACGAGCAGTACGTC.

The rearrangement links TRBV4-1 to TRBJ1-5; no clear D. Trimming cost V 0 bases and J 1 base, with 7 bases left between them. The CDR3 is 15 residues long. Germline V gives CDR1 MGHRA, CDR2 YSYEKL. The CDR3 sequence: CASSQDGGSNQPQHF. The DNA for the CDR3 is TGCGCCAGCAGCCAAGATGGCGGCAGCAATCAGCCCCAGCATTTT.

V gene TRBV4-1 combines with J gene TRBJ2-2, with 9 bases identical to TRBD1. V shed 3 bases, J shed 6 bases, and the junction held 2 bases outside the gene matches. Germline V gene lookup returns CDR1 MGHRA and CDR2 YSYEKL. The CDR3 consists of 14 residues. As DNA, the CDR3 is TGCGCCAGCAGCCATAGACAGGGGGCCGGGGAGCTGTTTTTT. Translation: CASSHRQGAGELFF.